These 10 T cell receptor beta chains came from one sample sequenced in a study of cytomegalovirus exposure and HLA in healthy donors. This PCR relied on a set of 60 Vbeta primers and 13 Jbeta primers. Here immunoSEQ multiplex PCR was the method, and the copy in TCRdb shows in-frame clones only, minus some. The table records 120,000 to 150,000 clones, approximately 83% of them present only once. Sequenced sample: PBMCs. Every receptor here comes from a man between 40 and 49 years old in good health and CMV-seropositive.

V is TRBV29-1 and J is TRBJ2-7; possible D gene TRBD2, 5 bases. The V end was cut by 6 bases, the J end by 1 base, with 19 bases between. Germline V gene data show CDR1 as SQVTM and CDR2 as ANQGSEA. There are 15 residues in the CDR3. DNA of the CDR3: TGCAGCGTGGCGGGTCCAGCCTCCAGGTCCTACGAGCAGTACTTC. Amino acids: CSVAGPASRSYEQYF.

This sequence joins TRBV9 and TRBJ1-2, with D tentatively TRBD1 (5 bases). The CDR3 is 12 residues long. V dropped 0 bases and J dropped 8 bases, with 8 bases sitting between them. Germline CDR1 and CDR2: SGDLS and YYNGEE. This CDR3 is CASSVGGLGYTF. The CDR3 DNA is TGTGCCAGCAGCGTAGGGGGCCTAGGCTACACCTTC.

This clone was observed a few times. This sequence joins TRBV4-3 and TRBJ2-7, with D perhaps TRBD1 (5 bases). The V gene's germline CDR1 is LGHNA and CDR2 YSLEER. Trimming took off 1 base at V and 2 bases at J, with 12 bases between the two ends. The length of the CDR3 is 15 residues. The CDR3 coding sequence is TGCGCCAGCAGCCAAGGCTTTTACAGGCCCTACGAGCAGTACTTC. This translates into CASSQGFYRPYEQYF.

V usage is TRBV19 and J usage is TRBJ1-4; D is uncertain. The CDR3 is 16 residues long. Trimming pared 3 bases from V and 0 bases from J, leaving 11 bases between. Germline CDR1 reads LNHDA; CDR2 reads SQIVND (reference sequence). The CDR3 coding sequence is TGTGCCAGTAGTATCTTTCCGAGTCCAACTAATGAAAAACTGTTTTTT. It codes for CASSIFPSPTNEKLFF.

The chain has TRBV7-3 and TRBJ2-3; 9 nucleotides align to TRBD1. The CDR3 is 14 residues long. Germline V gene data show CDR1 as SGHTA and CDR2 as FQGTGA. V gave up 3 bases and J gave up 3 bases; unmatched junction bases: 1. In DNA, the CDR3 is TGTGCCAGCAGCTTGGGACAGGGAACAGATACGCAGTATTTT. Protein product: CASSLGQGTDTQYF.

V is TRBV7-9 and J is TRBJ2-1; D is perhaps TRBD2 (5 bases). In germline, CDR1 is SEHNR, CDR2 FQNEAQ (reference sequence). V was shortened by 4 bases and J by 4 bases, with 8 bases between the two germline ends. CDR3 length equals 13 residues. In nucleotides, the CDR3 is TGTGCCAGCAGCTACCTAGCTTACAATGAGCAGTTCTTC. This sequence encodes CASSYLAYNEQFF.

This clone was detected only a few times. J is TRBJ2-5 and V is TRBV9; TRBD1 matches at 8 bases. CDR1 and CDR2 from the germline V gene are SGDLS and YYNGEE. V trimming: 4 bases; J trimming: 2 bases; junction bases outside the gene matches: 10. This CDR3 is built from 16 residues. The CDR3 spells CASSTTGTGLQETQYF. The CDR3 DNA is TGTGCCAGCAGCACCACCGGGACAGGCCTTCAAGAGACCCAGTACTTC.

This clone appeared a few times. The chain employs TRBV19 and TRBJ2-7; 9 bases fit TRBD1. Germline CDR1 and CDR2: LNHDA and SQIVND (reference sequence). CDR3 length equals 15 residues. J gave up 4 bases and V 6 bases, and 10 bases lay outside the gene matches. The CDR3 nucleotides read TGTGCCAGTAGCCGAAGAGGGGGACAGGGTTACGAGCAGTACTTC. It encodes CASSRRGGQGYEQYF. Using reference TRBV19 and TRBJ2-7 for the parts outside the CDR3, the full variable domain is DGGITQSPKYLFRKEGQNVTLSCEQNLNHDAMYWYRQDPGQGLRLIYYSQIVNDFQKGDIAEGYSVSREKKESFPLTVTSAQKNPTAFYLCASSRRGGQGYEQYFGPGTRLTVT.

This clone occurred once. The gene calls are TRBV18 and TRBJ1-2, with TRBD1 matching over 7 bases. CDR3 length equals 16 residues. Germline-derived CDR1 and CDR2 are KGHSH and LQKENI. Trimming cost V 6 bases and J 4 bases; bases outside gene matches: 14. The CDR3 spells CASSLTSGTDAYGYTF. CDR3 coding DNA: TGTGCCAGCTCTCTAACATCCGGGACAGATGCCTATGGCTACACCTTC.

The chain has TRBV10-3 and TRBJ1-2; 8 bases are shared with TRBD1. V shed 5 bases, J shed 3 bases, and the junction held 11 bases outside the gene matches. The CDR3 has 16 amino acids. The V gene's germline CDR1 is ENHRY and CDR2 SYGVKD. The CDR3 bases are TGTGCCATCAGTCCAATGGGGCAGGGGGCAGACTATGGCTACACCTTC. Translation: CAISPMGQGADYGYTF.